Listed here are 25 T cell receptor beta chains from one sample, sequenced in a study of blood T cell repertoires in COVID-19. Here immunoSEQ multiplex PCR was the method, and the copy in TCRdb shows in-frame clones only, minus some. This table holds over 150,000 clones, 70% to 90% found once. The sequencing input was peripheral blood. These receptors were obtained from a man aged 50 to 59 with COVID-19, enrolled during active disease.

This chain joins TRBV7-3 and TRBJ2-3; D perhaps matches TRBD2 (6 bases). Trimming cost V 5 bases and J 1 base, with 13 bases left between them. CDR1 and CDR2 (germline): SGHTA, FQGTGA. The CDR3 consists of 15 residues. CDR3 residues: CASSAPGTGTDTQYF. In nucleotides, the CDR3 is TGTGCCAGCAGCGCCCCCGGGACTGGCACAGATACGCAGTATTTT.

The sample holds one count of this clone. The CDR3 nucleotides are TGTGCCAGCCGAACTTTGGACAGGGCTAACTATGGCTACACCTTC. Protein: CASRTLDRANYGYTF. The V gene is TRBV6-5, the J gene TRBJ1-2; TRBD1 agrees at 8 bases. CDR3 size: 15 residues. V lost 8 bases to trimming and J lost 0 bases; unmatched junction nucleotides: 8. CDR1 MNHEY and CDR2 SVGAGI come from the germline V gene.

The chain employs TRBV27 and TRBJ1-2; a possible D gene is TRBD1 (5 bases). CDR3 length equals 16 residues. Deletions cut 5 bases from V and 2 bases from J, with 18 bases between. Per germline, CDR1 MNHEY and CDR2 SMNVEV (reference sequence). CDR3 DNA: TGTGCCAGCAGTCGGGAGGGGTTGCCAAACAACTATGGCTACACCTTC. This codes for CASSREGLPNNYGYTF.

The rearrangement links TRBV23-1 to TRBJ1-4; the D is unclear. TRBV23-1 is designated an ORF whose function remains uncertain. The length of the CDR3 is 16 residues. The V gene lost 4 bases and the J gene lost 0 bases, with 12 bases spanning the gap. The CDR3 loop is CASSLSASATNEKLFF. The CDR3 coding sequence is TGCGCCAGCAGTCTTTCCGCTAGCGCAACTAATGAAAAACTGTTTTTT.

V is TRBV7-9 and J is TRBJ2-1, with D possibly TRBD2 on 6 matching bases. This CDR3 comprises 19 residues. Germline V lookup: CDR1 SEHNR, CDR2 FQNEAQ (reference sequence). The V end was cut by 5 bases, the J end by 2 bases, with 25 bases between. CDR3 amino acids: CASSPSHPAGFGAYNEQFF. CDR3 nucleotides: TGTGCCAGCAGCCCGTCACACCCGGCGGGGTTTGGGGCCTACAATGAGCAGTTCTTC.

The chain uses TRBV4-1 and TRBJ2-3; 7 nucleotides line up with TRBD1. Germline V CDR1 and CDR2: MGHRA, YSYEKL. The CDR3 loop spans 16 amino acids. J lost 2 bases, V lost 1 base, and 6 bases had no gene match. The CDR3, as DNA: TGCGCCAGCAGCCAAGGTCGGACAGGACTCACAGATACGCAGTATTTT. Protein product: CASSQGRTGLTDTQYF.

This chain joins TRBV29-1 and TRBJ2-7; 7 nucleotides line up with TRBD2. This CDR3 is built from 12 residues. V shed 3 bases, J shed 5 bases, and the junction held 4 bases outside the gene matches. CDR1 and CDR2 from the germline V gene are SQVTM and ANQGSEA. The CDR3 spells CSVEGGIHEQYF. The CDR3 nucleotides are TGCAGCGTTGAGGGGGGGATCCACGAGCAGTACTTC.

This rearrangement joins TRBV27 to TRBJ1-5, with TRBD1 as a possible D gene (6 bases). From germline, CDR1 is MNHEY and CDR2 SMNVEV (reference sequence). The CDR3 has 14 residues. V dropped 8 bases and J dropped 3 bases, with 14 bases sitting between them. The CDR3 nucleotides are TGTGCCAGCCCTGGGGGCGGACACAATCAGCCCCAGCATTTT. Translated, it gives CASPGGGHNQPQHF.

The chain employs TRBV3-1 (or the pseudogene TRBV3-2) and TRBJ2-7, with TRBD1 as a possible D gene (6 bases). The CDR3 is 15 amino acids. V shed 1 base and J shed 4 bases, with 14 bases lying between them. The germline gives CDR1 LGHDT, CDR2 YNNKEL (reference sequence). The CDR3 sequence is CASSQGRTGWYEQYF. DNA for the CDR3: TGTGCCAGCAGCCAAGGACGAACAGGGTGGTACGAGCAGTACTTC.

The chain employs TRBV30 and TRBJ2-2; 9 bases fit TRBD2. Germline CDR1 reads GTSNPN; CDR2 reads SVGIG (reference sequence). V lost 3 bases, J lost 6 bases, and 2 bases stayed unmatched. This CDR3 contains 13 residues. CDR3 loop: CAWRRTSAGELFF. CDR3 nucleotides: TGTGCCTGGAGGCGGACTAGCGCCGGGGAGCTGTTTTTT.

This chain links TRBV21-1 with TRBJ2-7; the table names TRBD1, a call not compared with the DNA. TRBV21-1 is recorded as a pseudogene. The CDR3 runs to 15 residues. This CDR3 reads CASSKGYRGNDEQYF. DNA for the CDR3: TGTGCCAGCAGCAAAGGGTACAGGGGGAACGACGAGCAGTACTTC.

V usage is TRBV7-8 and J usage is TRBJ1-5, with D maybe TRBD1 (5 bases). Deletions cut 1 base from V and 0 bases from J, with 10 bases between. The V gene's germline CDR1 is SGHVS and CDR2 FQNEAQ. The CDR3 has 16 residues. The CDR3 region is CASSLVGQVSNQPQHF. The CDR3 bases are TGTGCCAGCAGCTTAGTGGGGCAGGTTAGCAATCAGCCCCAGCATTTT.

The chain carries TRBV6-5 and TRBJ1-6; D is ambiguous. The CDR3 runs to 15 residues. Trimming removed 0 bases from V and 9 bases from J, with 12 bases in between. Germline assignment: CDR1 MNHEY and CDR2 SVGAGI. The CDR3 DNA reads TGTGCCAGCAGTTACTCCTTTGATTCGGGTTCACCCCTCCACTTT. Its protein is CASSYSFDSGSPLHF.

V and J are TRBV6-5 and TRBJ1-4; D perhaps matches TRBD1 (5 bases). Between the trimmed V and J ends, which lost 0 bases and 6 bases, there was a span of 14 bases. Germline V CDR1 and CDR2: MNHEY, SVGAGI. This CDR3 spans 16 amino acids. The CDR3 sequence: CASSYSSGRVHEKLFF. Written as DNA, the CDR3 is TGTGCCAGCAGTTACTCATCAGGGAGGGTTCATGAAAAACTGTTTTTT.

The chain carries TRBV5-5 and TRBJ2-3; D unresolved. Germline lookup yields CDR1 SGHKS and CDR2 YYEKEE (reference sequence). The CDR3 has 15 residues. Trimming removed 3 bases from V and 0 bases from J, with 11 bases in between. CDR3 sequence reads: CASSSHPASTDTQYF. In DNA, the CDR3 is TGTGCCAGCAGCTCCCACCCAGCGAGCACAGATACGCAGTATTTT.

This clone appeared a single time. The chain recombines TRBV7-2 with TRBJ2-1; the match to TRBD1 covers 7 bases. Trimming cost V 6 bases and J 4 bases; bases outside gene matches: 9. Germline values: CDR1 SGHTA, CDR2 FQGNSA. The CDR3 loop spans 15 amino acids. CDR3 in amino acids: CASRQGSGAYNEQFF. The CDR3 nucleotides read TGTGCCAGCAGACAGGGGAGCGGAGCATACAATGAGCAGTTCTTC.

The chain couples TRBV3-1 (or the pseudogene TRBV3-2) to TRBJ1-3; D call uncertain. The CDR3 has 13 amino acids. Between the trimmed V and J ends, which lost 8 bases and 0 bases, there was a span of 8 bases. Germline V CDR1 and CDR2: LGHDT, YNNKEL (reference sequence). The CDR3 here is CASVASSGNTIYF. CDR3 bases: TGTGCCAGCGTCGCCAGCTCTGGAAACACCATATATTTT.

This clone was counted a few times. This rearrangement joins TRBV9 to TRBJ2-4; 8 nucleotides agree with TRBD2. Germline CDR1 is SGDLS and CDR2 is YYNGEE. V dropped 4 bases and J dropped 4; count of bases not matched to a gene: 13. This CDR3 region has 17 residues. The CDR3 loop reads CASSPHGSGSGKNIQYF. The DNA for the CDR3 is TGTGCCAGCAGCCCCCATGGGAGCGGGAGTGGGAAAAACATTCAGTACTTC.

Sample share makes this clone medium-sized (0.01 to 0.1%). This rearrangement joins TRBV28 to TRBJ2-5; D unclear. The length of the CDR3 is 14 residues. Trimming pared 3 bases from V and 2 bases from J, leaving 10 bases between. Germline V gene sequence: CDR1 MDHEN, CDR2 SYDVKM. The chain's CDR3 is CASSFGSGQETQYF. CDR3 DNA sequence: TGTGCCAGCAGTTTTGGGTCAGGACAAGAGACCCAGTACTTC.

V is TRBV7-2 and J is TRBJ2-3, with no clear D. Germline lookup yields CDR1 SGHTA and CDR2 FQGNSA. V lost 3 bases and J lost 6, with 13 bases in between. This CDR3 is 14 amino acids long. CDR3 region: CASSFFGSSDTQYF. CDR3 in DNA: TGTGCCAGCAGCTTTTTTGGCTCATCGGATACGCAGTATTTT.

In DNA, the CDR3 is TGTGCCAGTAGTCTCGGGGTCACTGAAGCTTTCTTT. Translation: CASSLGVTEAFF. This sequence joins TRBV19 and TRBJ1-1, with D hard to call. The germline CDR1 and CDR2 sequences are LNHDA and SQIVND (reference sequence). Trimming took 5 bases from V and 4 from J, leaving 8 bases between them. The CDR3 totals 12 residues.

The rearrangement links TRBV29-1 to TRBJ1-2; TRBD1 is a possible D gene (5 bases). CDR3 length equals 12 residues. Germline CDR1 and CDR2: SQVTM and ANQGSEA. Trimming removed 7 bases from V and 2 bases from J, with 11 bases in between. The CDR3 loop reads CSGNRLNYGYTF. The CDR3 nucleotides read TGCAGCGGAAACAGGTTAAACTATGGCTACACCTTC.

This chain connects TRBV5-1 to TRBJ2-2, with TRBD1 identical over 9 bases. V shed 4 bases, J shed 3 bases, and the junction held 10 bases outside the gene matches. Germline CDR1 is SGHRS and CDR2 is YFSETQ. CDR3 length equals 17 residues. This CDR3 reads CASSRQPGQGYTGELFF. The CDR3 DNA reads TGCGCCAGCAGCAGGCAACCGGGACAGGGATACACCGGGGAGCTGTTTTTT.

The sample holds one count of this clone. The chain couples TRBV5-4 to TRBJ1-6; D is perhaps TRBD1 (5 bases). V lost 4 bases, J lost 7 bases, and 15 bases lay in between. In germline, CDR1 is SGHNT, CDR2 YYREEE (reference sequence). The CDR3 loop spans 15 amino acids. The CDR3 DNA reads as TGTGCCAGCAGCCGAGACAGCTTCACAAATTCACCCCTCCACTTT. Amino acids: CASSRDSFTNSPLHF.

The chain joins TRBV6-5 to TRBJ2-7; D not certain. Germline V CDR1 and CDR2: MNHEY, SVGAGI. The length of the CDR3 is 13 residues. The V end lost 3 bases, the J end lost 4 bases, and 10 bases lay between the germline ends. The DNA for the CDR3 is TGTGCCAGCAGTTATTTTGGCAGTTACGAGCAGTACTTC. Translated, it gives CASSYFGSYEQYF.